The rows below give T cell receptor beta chains drawn from one sample of a study of blood T cell repertoires in COVID-19. Sequenced by immunoSEQ multiplex PCR; TCRdb stores in-frame clones only, minus some. The sample holds 200,000 or so clones, around 90% seen once. The sequencing input was PBMCs or T cells enriched from blood (not recorded which). The source of these receptors is a woman younger than 45 who had been exposed to COVID-19. Both conserved end residues are part of each CDR3. A D gene is named only where the DNA matches it firmly. Clone sizes are given selectively: once, few, many, or a class where the clone is expanded.

V gene	D gene	J gene	CDR3 length	clone size	CDR3 DNA	CDR3 protein
TRBV27	TRBD2	TRBJ2-7	12	NA	TGTGCCAGCAGTTTCCGGGGAGGGGAGCAGTACTTC	CASSFRGGEQYF
TRBV18	NA	TRBJ2-2	15	once	TGTGCCAGCTCACCAAGTAGTTTGAACACCGGGGAGCTGTTTTTT	CASSPSSLNTGELFF
TRBV7-8	NA	TRBJ1-4	14	NA	TGTGCCAGCAGCACAGGGAACCTTAATGAAAAACTGTTTTTT	CASSTGNLNEKLFF
TRBV9	NA	TRBJ2-7	13	NA	TGTGCCAGCAGCAGAAATAGCAACTACGAGCAGTACTTC	CASSRNSNYEQYF
TRBV6-5	NA	TRBJ1-1	14	NA	TGTGCCAGCAGCATTCAGGGTTTAGGCACTGAAGCTTTCTTT	CASSIQGLGTEAFF
TRBV4-2	TRBD2	TRBJ2-3	16	NA	TGTGCCAGCAGCCAAGCTCTAGCGGGAGGGCCCGATACGCAGTATTTT	CASSQALAGGPDTQYF
TRBV27	TRBD2	TRBJ2-1	13	once	TGTGCCAGCAGTTGGCAGGGAGGGAATGAGCAGTTCTTC	CASSWQGGNEQFF
TRBV7-3	TRBD2	TRBJ2-1	19	once	TGTGCCAGCAGCTTAAATATGGTAGCGGGACTAGCGGCATACAATGAGCAGTTCTTC	CASSLNMVAGLAAYNEQFF
TRBV5-1	NA	TRBJ1-2	14	once	TGCGCCAGCACAACCGCGGGTGCTAACTATGGCTACACCTTC	CASTTAGANYGYTF
TRBV28	TRBD2	TRBJ2-3	16	NA	TGTGCCAGCAGTTTGGGACTAGCGGAAAACACAGATACGCAGTATTTT	CASSLGLAENTDTQYF
TRBV9	NA	TRBJ2-1	10	NA	TGTGCCAGCAGCGTATCTAGCCCGTTCTTC	CASSVSSPFF
TRBV28	TRBD2	TRBJ2-3	14	NA	TGTGCCAGCAGGGCTAGCGGGAGGGTAGATACGCAGTATTTT	CASRASGRVDTQYF
TRBV7-6	TRBD2	TRBJ2-3	15	once	TGTGCCAGCAGCTTAGGAGCGGGAGTGGCAGATACGCAGTATTTT	CASSLGAGVADTQYF
TRBV6-2/TRBV6-3	TRBD1	TRBJ1-5	16	NA	TGTGCCAGCAGTTCCCCGGATCGACAGGGGAGCCAGCCCCAGCATTTT	CASSSPDRQGSQPQHF
TRBV5-6	NA	TRBJ2-7	14	NA	TGTGCCAGCAGCAGAAGTTTCCGGGCCTACGAGCAGTACTTC	CASSRSFRAYEQYF
TRBV6-1	NA	TRBJ2-3	16	NA	TGTGCCAGCAGTGAAGCTCACGGTTCCAGCACAGATACGCAGTATTTT	CASSEAHGSSTDTQYF
TRBV19	NA	TRBJ1-1	15	NA	TGTGCCAGTAGTTCCGGCGGGGGGGCGAGTCCTGAAGCTTTCTTT	CASSSGGGASPEAFF
TRBV4-1	NA	TRBJ2-3	15	few	TGCGCCAGCAGCCGGTGGGGAGGTCCTTCTGATACGCAGTATTTT	CASSRWGGPSDTQYF
TRBV27	NA	TRBJ1-1	13	NA	TGTGCCAGCAGTTTAGTCTCCGAGGGTGAAGCTTTCTTT	CASSLVSEGEAFF
TRBV6-5	TRBD1	TRBJ1-1	15	NA	TGTGCCAGCATGGGGACAGGGTTGAGAAACACTGAAGCTTTCTTT	CASMGTGLRNTEAFF
TRBV15	NA	TRBJ1-2	13	NA	TGTGCCACCAGCAGACCTAGGGAGCCCGGCTACACCTTC	CATSRPREPGYTF
TRBV11-2	NA	TRBJ1-2	15	NA	TGTGCCAGCAGCTCCCTAACCCAGCGTAACTATGGCTACACCTTC	CASSSLTQRNYGYTF
TRBV19	TRBD1	TRBJ1-4	15	NA	TGTGCCAGTAGTATAGCGGGGACAGGGGTCGAAAAACTGTTTTTT	CASSIAGTGVEKLFF
TRBV14	TRBD1	TRBJ2-2	13	NA	TGTGCCAGCAGCTCCCAGGGGGTCGGGGAGCTGTTTTTT	CASSSQGVGELFF
TRBV5-1	TRBD1	TRBJ1-1	14	NA	TGCGCCAGCAGCCTGCGGACAGGGGGCTCTGAAGCTTTCTTT	CASSLRTGGSEAFF
TRBV19	TRBD1	TRBJ1-2	15	NA	TGTGCCAGTAGGCCGGGACAGGGGGCCAGCTATGGCTACACCTTC	CASRPGQGASYGYTF
TRBV2	NA	TRBJ2-7	12	NA	TGTGCCAGTATACAGACCCCCTACGAGCAGTACTTC	CASIQTPYEQYF
TRBV6-1	NA	TRBJ1-2	14	NA	TGTGCCAGCAGTGAATACCCGGGTAACTATGGCTACACCTTC	CASSEYPGNYGYTF
TRBV7-6	TRBD1	TRBJ2-7	14	NA	TGTGCCAGCAGCCCGGGGACAGGGACCTACGAGCAGTACTTC	CASSPGTGTYEQYF
TRBV20-1	NA	TRBJ1-2	11	NA	TGCAGTGCTGGCACCCTCTATGGCTACACCTTC	CSAGTLYGYTF
TRBV7-9	TRBD1	TRBJ1-6	15	once	TGTGCCAGCAGCTTAGGCCGGACAGGGGATTCACCCCTCCACTTT	CASSLGRTGDSPLHF
TRBV10-3	NA	TRBJ1-4	14	NA	TGTGCCATATGGACCGGGGCAACTAATGAAAAACTGTTTTTT	CAIWTGATNEKLFF
TRBV3-1/TRBV3-2	TRBD2	TRBJ2-2	16	NA	TGTGCCAGCAGCCGACGACTAGCGGGGATCACCGGGGAGCTGTTTTTT	CASSRRLAGITGELFF
TRBV7-9	TRBD1	TRBJ1-2	15	few	TGTGCCAGCAGCTTAGCTTGGACAGGGGAAGGTGGCTACACCTTC	CASSLAWTGEGGYTF
TRBV2	NA	TRBJ2-3	14	NA	TGTGCCAGCAGTGAAGGGTCAAGAGCAGATACGCAGTATTTT	CASSEGSRADTQYF
TRBV6-5	TRBD2	TRBJ2-1	15	NA	TGTGCCAGCAGTTACGAGGTAGCGGGATACAATGAGCAGTTCTTC	CASSYEVAGYNEQFF
TRBV11-2	NA	TRBJ1-4	14	NA	TGTGCCAGCAGCTTAGAGGGGGCGCGTGAAAAACTGTTTTTT	CASSLEGAREKLFF
TRBV5-4	TRBD2	TRBJ2-1	14	NA	TGTGCCAGCAGCTCCGGGGGGGTCGGCAATGAGCAGTTCTTC	CASSSGGVGNEQFF
TRBV30	NA	TRBJ1-4	15	many	TGTGCCTGGAGTGTATGGACTACAACTAATGAAAAACTGTTTTTT	CAWSVWTTTNEKLFF
TRBV5-1	TRBD1	TRBJ1-2	13	few	TGCGCCAGCAGCCTGGACAGGTACTATGGCTACACCTTC	CASSLDRYYGYTF
TRBV19	TRBD2	TRBJ2-7	14	NA	TGTGCCAGTAGTATGGCGGGAGAGTCCTACGAGCAGTACTTC	CASSMAGESYEQYF
TRBV5-1	TRBD2	TRBJ2-1	17	once	TGCGCCAGCAGCCCGGGGACTAGCGGGAGGGCCTACAATGAGCAGTTCTTC	CASSPGTSGRAYNEQFF
TRBV29-1	NA	TRBJ1-2	14	NA	TGCAGCGTTGCAGGCCAAAGGGGGTTTTATGGCTACACCTTC	CSVAGQRGFYGYTF
TRBV4-1	NA	TRBJ2-7	13	NA	TGCGCCAGCAGGGGGCAGGGGACGGACGAGCAGTACTTC	CASRGQGTDEQYF
TRBV7-3	NA	TRBJ2-3	14	NA	TGTGCCAGCAGCTTAGGGGCTAGCACAGATACGCAGTATTTT	CASSLGASTDTQYF
TRBV7-9	NA	TRBJ1-1	14	NA	TGTGCCAGCAGCTTACACGATCTTCTAACTGAAGCTTTCTTT	CASSLHDLLTEAFF
TRBV7-2	NA	TRBJ1-5	14	NA	TGTGCCAGCAGCAAAGGGGACAAGCATCAGCCCCAGCATTTT	CASSKGDKHQPQHF
TRBV7-3	NA	TRBJ2-1	16	NA	TGTGCCAGCAGCTTAATTGGGGCTAGCGCATACAATGAGCAGTTCTTC	CASSLIGASAYNEQFF
TRBV18	TRBD1	TRBJ1-5	14	NA	TGTGCCAGCTCAGTGGGACAGGGGGGTCAGCCCCAGCATTTT	CASSVGQGGQPQHF
TRBV2	TRBD1	TRBJ2-7	14	NA	TGTGCCAGCAGTGGTAAGGGACAGGGGGACGAGCAGTACTTC	CASSGKGQGDEQYF
TRBV28	NA	TRBJ2-2	15	NA	TGTGCCAGCAGTTTAGGTGGGGCCAGGACCGGGGAGCTGTTTTTT	CASSLGGARTGELFF
TRBV19	TRBD1	TRBJ1-1	13	NA	TGTGCCAGTAGTATGACAGGGGGCACTGAAGCTTTCTTT	CASSMTGGTEAFF
TRBV5-1	NA	TRBJ1-6	14	NA	TGCGCCAGCAGCTTGGACAGGTTTAATTCACCCCTCCACTTT	CASSLDRFNSPLHF
TRBV5-6	NA	TRBJ2-3	15	NA	TGTGCCAGCAGCTTTGTAACAGCTCTCGGAGATACGCAGTATTTT	CASSFVTALGDTQYF
TRBV25-1	NA	TRBJ1-4	13	NA	TGTGCCAGCAGTGAACAGGGTAACGAAAAACTGTTTTTT	CASSEQGNEKLFF
TRBV6-6	NA	TRBJ2-2	14	NA	TGTGCCAGCAGGGGACATTCGAACACCGGGGAGCTGTTTTTT	CASRGHSNTGELFF
TRBV5-1	TRBD2	TRBJ2-1	16	NA	TGCGCCAGCAGCTTCTCCGGGGGGGGAGCGACCGGAGAGCAGTTCTTC	CASSFSGGGATGEQFF
TRBV9	TRBD1	TRBJ1-1	21	NA	TGTGCCAGCAGCGTAGCTAGTACGACGACTCGGACAGGGGGCTCGAACACTGAAGCTTTCTTT	CASSVASTTTRTGGSNTEAFF
TRBV11-2	NA	TRBJ1-1	15	NA	TGTGCCAGCAGCTCCACAGGGTTATTCGGTGCTGAAGCTTTCTTT	CASSSTGLFGAEAFF
TRBV12-3/TRBV12-4	NA	TRBJ2-7	13	once	TGTGCCAGCAGCCCAACAGGGTCCTACGAGCAGTACTTC	CASSPTGSYEQYF